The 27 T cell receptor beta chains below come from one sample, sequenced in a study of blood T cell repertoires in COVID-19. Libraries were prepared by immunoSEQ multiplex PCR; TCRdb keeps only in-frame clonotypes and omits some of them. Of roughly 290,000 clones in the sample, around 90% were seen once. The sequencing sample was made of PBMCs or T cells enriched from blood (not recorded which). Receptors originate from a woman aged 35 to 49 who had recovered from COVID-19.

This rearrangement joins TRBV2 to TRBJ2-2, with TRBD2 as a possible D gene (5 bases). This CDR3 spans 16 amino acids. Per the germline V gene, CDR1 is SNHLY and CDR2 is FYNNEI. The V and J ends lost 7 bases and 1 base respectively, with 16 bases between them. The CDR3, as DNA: TGTGCCAGCACTCACATGGAGGTCCTGAACACCGGGGAGCTGTTTTTT. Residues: CASTHMEVLNTGELFF.

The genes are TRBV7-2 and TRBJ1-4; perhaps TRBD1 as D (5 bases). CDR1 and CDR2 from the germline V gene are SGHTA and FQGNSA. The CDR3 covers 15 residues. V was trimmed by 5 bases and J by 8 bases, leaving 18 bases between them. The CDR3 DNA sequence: TGTGCCAGCAGCCCCGACGGGGGAGGAAGCGAAAAACTGTTTTTT. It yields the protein CASSPDGGGSEKLFF.

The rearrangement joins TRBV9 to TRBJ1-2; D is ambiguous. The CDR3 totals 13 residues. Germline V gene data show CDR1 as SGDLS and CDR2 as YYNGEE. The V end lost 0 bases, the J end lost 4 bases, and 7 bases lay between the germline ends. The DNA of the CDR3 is TGTGCCAGCAGCGTAGACTCGGGCTATGGCTACACCTTC. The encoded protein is CASSVDSGYGYTF.

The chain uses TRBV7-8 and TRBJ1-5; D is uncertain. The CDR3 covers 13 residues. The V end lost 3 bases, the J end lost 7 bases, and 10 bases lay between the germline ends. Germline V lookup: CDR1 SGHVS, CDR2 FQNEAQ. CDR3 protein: CASSFYEEQPQHF. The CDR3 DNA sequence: TGTGCCAGCAGCTTTTACGAGGAGCAGCCCCAGCATTTT.

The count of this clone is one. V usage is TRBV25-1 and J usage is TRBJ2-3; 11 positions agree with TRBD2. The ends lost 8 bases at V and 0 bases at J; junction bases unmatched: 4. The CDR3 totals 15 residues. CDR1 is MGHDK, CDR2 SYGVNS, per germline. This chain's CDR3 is CASQRTSGSTDTQYF. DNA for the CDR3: TGTGCCAGCCAGAGGACTAGCGGGAGCACAGATACGCAGTATTTT.

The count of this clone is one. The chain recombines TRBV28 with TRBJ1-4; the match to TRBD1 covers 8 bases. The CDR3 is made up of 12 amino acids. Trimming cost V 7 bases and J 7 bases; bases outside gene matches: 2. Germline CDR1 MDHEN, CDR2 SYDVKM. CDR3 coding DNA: TGTGCCAGCACAGGGGGCTCTGAAAAACTGTTTTTT. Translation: CASTGGSEKLFF.

CDR3 protein: CAWSLGLGQGDEKLFF. As DNA, the CDR3 is TGTGCCTGGAGCCTAGGATTGGGACAGGGAGATGAAAAACTGTTTTTT. The gene calls are TRBV30 and TRBJ1-4, with TRBD1 matching 9 bases. CDR1 GTSNPN and CDR2 SVGIG come from the germline V gene (reference sequence). Germline trimming cut 3 bases from V and 6 bases from J; bases unmatched to any gene: 11. This CDR3 spans 16 amino acids.

CDR3 amino acids: CASTATGIYEQYF. The CDR3 coding sequence is TGTGCCAGCACCGCAACAGGGATCTACGAGCAGTACTTC. The chain employs TRBV12-3 or TRBV12-4 and TRBJ2-7; a possible D gene is TRBD1 (6 bases). Trimming removed 7 bases at V and 3 bases at J, with 13 bases between. This CDR3 has 13 residues.

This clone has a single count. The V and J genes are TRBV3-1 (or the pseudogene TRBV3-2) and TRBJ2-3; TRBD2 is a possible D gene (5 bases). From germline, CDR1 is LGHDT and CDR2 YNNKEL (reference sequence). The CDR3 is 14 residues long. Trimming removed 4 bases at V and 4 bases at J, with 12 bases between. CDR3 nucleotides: TGTGCCAGCAGCCCGGGTGAGGGCGCAGATACGCAGTATTTT. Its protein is CASSPGEGADTQYF.

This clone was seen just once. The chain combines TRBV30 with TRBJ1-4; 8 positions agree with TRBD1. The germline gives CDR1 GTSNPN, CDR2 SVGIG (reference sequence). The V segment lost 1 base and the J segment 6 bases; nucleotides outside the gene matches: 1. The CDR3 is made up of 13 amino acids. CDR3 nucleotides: TGTGCCTGGAGTGAGGACAGGGATGAAAAACTGTTTTTT. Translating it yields CAWSEDRDEKLFF.

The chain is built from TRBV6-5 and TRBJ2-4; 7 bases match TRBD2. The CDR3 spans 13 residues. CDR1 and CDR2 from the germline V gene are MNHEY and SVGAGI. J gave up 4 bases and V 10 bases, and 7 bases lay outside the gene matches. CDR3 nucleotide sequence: TGTGCCACCCAGTCCGGGGGGAAAAACATTCAGTACTTC. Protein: CATQSGGKNIQYF.

The CDR3 reads CASSEWERPDTQYF. For the CDR3, the DNA is TGTGCCAGTAGTGAGTGGGAGCGGCCCGATACGCAGTATTTT. The chain links TRBV19 to TRBJ2-3, with D maybe TRBD2 (5 bases). V was shortened by 5 bases and J by 6 bases, with 15 bases between the two germline ends. The CDR3 sequence is 14 residues long. CDR1 and CDR2 (germline): LNHDA, SQIVND (reference sequence).

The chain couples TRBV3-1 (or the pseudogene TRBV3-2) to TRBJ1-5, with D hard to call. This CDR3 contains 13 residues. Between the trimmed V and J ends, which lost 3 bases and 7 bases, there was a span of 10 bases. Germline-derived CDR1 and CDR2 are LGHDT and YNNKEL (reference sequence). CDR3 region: CASSQQGEQPQHF. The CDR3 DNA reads TGTGCCAGCAGCCAGCAAGGAGAACAGCCCCAGCATTTT.

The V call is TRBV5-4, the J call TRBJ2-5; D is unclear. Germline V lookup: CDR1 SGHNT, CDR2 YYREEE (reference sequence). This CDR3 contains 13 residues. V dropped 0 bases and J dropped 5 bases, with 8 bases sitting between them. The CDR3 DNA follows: TGTGCCAGCAGCTTGGTAGGAGCGGAGACCCAGTACTTC. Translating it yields CASSLVGAETQYF.

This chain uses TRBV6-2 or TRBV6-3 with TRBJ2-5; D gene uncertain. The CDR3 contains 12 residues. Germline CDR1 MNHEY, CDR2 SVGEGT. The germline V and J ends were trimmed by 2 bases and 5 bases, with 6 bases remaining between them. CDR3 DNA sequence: TGTGCCAGCAGTTACATGGCCGAGACCCAGTACTTC. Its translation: CASSYMAETQYF.

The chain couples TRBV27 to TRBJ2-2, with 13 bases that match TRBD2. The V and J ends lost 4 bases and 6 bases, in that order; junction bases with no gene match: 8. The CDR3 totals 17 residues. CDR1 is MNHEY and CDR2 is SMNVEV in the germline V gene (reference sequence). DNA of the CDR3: TGTGCCAGCAGTTCACCCGGACTAGCGGGAGTTCCCGGGGAGCTGTTTTTT. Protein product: CASSSPGLAGVPGELFF.

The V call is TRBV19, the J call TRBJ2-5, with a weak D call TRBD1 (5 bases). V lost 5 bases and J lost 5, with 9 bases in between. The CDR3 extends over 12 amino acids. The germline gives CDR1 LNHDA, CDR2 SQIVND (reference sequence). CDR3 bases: TGTGCCAGTAGTGGGGCTTCGGAGACCCAGTACTTC. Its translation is CASSGASETQYF.

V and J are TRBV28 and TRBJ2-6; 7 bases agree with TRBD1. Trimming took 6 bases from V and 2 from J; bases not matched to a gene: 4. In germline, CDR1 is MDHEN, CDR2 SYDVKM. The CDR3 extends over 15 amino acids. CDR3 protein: CASSQDRAGANVLTF. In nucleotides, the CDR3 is TGTGCCAGCAGCCAAGACAGGGCTGGGGCCAACGTCCTGACTTTC.

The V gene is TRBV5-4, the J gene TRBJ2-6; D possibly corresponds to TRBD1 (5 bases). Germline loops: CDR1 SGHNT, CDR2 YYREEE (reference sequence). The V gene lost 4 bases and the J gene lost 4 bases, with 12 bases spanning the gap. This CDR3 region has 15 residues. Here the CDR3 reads CASSPQAPGANVLTF. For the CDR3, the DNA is TGTGCCAGCAGCCCACAGGCCCCCGGGGCCAACGTCCTGACTTTC.

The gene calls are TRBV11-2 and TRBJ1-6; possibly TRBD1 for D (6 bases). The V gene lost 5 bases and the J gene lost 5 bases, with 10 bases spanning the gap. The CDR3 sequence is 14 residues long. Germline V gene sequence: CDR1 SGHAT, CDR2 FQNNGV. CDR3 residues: CASSGQLDNSPLHF. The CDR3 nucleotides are TGTGCCAGCAGCGGACAGTTAGATAATTCACCCCTCCACTTT.

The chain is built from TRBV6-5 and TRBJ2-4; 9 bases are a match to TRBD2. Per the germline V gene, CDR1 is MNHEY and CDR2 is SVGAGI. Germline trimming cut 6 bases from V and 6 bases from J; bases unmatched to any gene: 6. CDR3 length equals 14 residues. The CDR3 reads CASRISGRRNIQYF. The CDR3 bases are TGTGCCAGCAGGATTAGCGGGAGAAGAAACATTCAGTACTTC.

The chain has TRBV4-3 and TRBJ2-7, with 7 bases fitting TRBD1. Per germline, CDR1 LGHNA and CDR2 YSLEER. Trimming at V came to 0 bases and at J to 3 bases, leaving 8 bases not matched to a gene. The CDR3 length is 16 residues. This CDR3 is CASSQDQGTASYEQYF. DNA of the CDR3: TGCGCCAGCAGCCAAGATCAAGGGACAGCCAGCTACGAGCAGTACTTC.

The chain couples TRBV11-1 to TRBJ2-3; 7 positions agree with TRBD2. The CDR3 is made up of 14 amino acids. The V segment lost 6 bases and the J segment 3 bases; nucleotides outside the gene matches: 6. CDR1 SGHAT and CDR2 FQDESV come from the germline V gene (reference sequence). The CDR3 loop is CASSLGGRTDTQYF. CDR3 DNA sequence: TGTGCCAGCAGTCTGGGCGGGAGAACAGATACGCAGTATTTT.

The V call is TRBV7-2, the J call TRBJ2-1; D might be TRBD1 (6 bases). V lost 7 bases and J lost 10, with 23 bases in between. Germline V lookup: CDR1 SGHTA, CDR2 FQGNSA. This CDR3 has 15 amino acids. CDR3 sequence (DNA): TGTGCCAGCAACAACCTCGGAAGGGGGTCGAGGGAGCAGTTCTTC. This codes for CASNNLGRGSREQFF.

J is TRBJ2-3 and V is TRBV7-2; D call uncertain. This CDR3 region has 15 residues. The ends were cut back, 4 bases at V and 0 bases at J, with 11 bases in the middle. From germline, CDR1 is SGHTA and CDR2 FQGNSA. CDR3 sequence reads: CASSSVFRSTDTQYF. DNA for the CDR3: TGTGCCAGCAGCTCCGTCTTCAGGAGCACAGATACGCAGTATTTT.

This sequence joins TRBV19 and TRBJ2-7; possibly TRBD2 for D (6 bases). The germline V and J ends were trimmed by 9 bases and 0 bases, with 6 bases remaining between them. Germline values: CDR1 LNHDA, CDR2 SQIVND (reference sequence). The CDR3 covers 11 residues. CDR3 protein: CASGSSYEQYF. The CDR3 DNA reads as TGTGCCAGCGGGAGCTCCTACGAGCAGTACTTC.

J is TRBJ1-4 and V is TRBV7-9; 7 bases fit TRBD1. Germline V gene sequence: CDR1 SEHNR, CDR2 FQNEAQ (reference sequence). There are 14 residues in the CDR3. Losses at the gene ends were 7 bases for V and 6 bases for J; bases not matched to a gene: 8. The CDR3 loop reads CASTNRGLDEKLFF. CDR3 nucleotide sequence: TGTGCCAGCACCAACAGGGGTTTAGATGAAAAACTGTTTTTT.